The 21 T cell receptor beta chains in this list originate from one sample, sequenced in a study of blood T cell repertoires in COVID-19 (TCRdb year 2020). The receptor library was made with the immunoSEQ multiplex PCR assay. The table was pulled from immuneACCESS by TCRdb, which kept in-frame rearrangements only. Such tables lose some clones; where checked, under half of the loss comes from unresolved V genes, and the rest has no known cause. Here the sample has over 85,000 clones; around 79% occur a single time. The top ten hold approximately 24% of the sample. The specimen was peripheral blood. The receptors originated from a human donor in a cohort sampled during active COVID-19.

This clone has more than one count but fewer than ten. This chain uses TRBV28 with TRBJ1-2; D gene uncertain. V was pared by 4 bases and J by 6 bases, with 12 bases between. This CDR3 has 13 residues. Germline CDR1 and CDR2: MDHEN and SYDVKM. The DNA for the CDR3 is TGTGCCAGCAGTTCAGGCAGTTGGCATGGCTACACCTTC. Protein product: CASSSGSWHGYTF.

The chain is built from TRBV6-5 and TRBJ2-1, with TRBD2 as a possible D gene (6 bases). The CDR3 loop spans 14 amino acids. The germline V gene encodes CDR1 MNHEY and CDR2 SVGAGI. The V gene lost 7 bases and the J gene lost 6 bases, with 16 bases spanning the gap. The CDR3 DNA follows: TGTGCCAGCACCCGCGGGGAAACGGGCAATGAGCAGTTCTTC. Translation: CASTRGETGNEQFF.

The chain is built from TRBV5-4 and TRBJ1-6; weak D call: TRBD1 (6 bases). The CDR3 has 16 amino acids. Trimming stripped 4 bases from V and 6 bases from J, with 17 bases between. Germline V gives CDR1 SGHNT, CDR2 YYREEE (reference sequence). The CDR3: CASSPGVGATNSPLHF. In DNA, the CDR3 is TGTGCCAGCAGCCCGGGCGTGGGGGCCACTAATTCACCCCTCCACTTT.

There are a few counts of this clone. The chain links TRBV11-2 to TRBJ1-5; 8 bases map to TRBD1. From germline, CDR1 is SGHAT and CDR2 FQNNGV. V was pared by 1 base and J by 5 bases, with 4 bases of the junction left unmatched. This CDR3 contains 15 residues. The CDR3 region has the DNA TGTGCCAGCAGCTTAGGGGGACAGGCGGATCAGCCCCAGCATTTT. Protein: CASSLGGQADQPQHF.

The V and J genes are TRBV13 and TRBJ1-4, with 9 bases identical to TRBD1. The trim removed 3 bases at V and 5 bases at J, leaving 4 bases unmatched. The CDR3 length is 15 residues. Per the germline V gene, CDR1 is PRHDT and CDR2 is FYEKMQ (reference sequence). The CDR3 here is CASSFPGTGNEKLFF. In nucleotides, the CDR3 is TGTGCCAGCAGCTTCCCCGGGACAGGGAATGAAAAACTGTTTTTT.

Ten or more counts support this clone. The rearrangement joins TRBV11-2 to TRBJ2-7, with 8 bases fitting TRBD2. Germline-derived CDR1 and CDR2 are SGHAT and FQNNGV. V dropped 7 bases and J dropped 2; count of bases not matched to a gene: 10. The CDR3 has 15 amino acids. CDR3 sequence (DNA): TGTGCCAGCACCTATCTAGCGGGCGCTACCTACGAGCAGTACTTC. It translates to CASTYLAGATYEQYF.

The chain couples TRBV27 to TRBJ1-2; 7 bases agree with TRBD1. The CDR3 sequence is 13 residues long. CDR1 is MNHEY, CDR2 SMNVEV, per germline (reference sequence). After removal of 6 bases from V and 5 bases from J, the junction contained 6 bases not matched to a gene. CDR3 protein: CASRTGMGYGYTF. CDR3 sequence (DNA): TGTGCCAGCAGGACAGGGATGGGGTATGGCTACACCTTC.

The J gene is TRBJ2-3, the V gene TRBV16; 13 bases are a match to TRBD2. CDR1 and CDR2 from the germline V gene are KGHSY and FQNENV. Losses at the gene ends were 4 bases for V and 4 bases for J; bases not matched to a gene: 11. CDR3 size: 18 residues. The CDR3 DNA reads as TGTGCCAGCAGCCTGCCCGGGACTAGCGGGAAGGGAGCAGATACGCAGTATTTT. This sequence encodes CASSLPGTSGKGADTQYF.

This clone is a singleton in its sample. The chain joins TRBV5-1 to TRBJ2-2; D gene ambiguous. Trimming took off 4 bases at V and 7 bases at J, with 14 bases between the two ends. This CDR3 has 14 amino acids. From germline, CDR1 is SGHRS and CDR2 YFSETQ. CDR3 sequence: CASSLPLAGGELFF. In DNA, the CDR3 is TGCGCCAGCAGCCTACCCTTAGCTGGCGGGGAGCTGTTTTTT. The whole variable domain, filled in from reference TRBV5-1 and TRBJ2-2, reads KAGVTQTPRYLIKTRGQQVTLSCSPISGHRSVSWYQQTPGQGLQFLFEYFSETQRNKGNFPGRFSGRQFSNSRSEMNVSTLELGDSALYLCASSLPLAGGELFFGEGSRLTVL.

V and J are TRBV19 and TRBJ1-6; D not certain. CDR1 and CDR2 from the germline V gene are LNHDA and SQIVND (reference sequence). Trimming pared 5 bases from V and 8 bases from J, leaving 16 bases between. This CDR3 contains 15 residues. The CDR3 sequence: CASSLSPEFDSPLHF. In nucleotides, the CDR3 is TGTGCCAGTAGTCTTTCCCCGGAGTTCGATTCACCCCTCCACTTT.

The V and J genes are TRBV5-1 and TRBJ2-7; 9 nucleotides match TRBD2. Per germline, CDR1 SGHRS and CDR2 YFSETQ. Trimming cost V 4 bases and J 0 bases; bases outside gene matches: 5. This CDR3 region has 15 residues. The CDR3, as DNA: TGCGCCAGCAGCCCCAGCGGGGGGCTCTCCTACGAGCAGTACTTC. This encodes CASSPSGGLSYEQYF.

V gene TRBV15 combines with J gene TRBJ2-7, with a weak D call TRBD2 (7 bases). The CDR3 has 19 residues. Germline V gene data show CDR1 as LNHNV and CDR2 as YYDKDF (reference sequence). The ends were cut back, 2 bases at V and 2 bases at J, with 25 bases in the middle. The CDR3 bases are TGTGCCACCAGCAGAATGGGCAGCGAGGGGGGGCCCTATACCTACGAGCAGTACTTC. Translating it yields CATSRMGSEGGPYTYEQYF.

The CDR3 loop reads CASSPRGGEQYF. The CDR3 DNA sequence: TGTGCCAGCAGTCCCCGAGGGGGCGAGCAGTACTTC. V usage is TRBV28 and J usage is TRBJ2-7, with a tentative D call TRBD1 (6 bases). V was clipped by 5 bases and J by 6 bases, with 11 bases between them. The CDR3 runs 12 residues. Per germline, CDR1 MDHEN and CDR2 SYDVKM.

The V gene is TRBV11-3, the J gene TRBJ2-5; possible D gene TRBD2, 5 bases. The germline CDR1 and CDR2 sequences are SGHNT and YENEEA. This CDR3 has 13 residues. Trimming took 4 bases from V and 4 from J, leaving 10 bases between them. CDR3 nucleotide sequence: TGTGCCAGCAGCTCCGGGAAAATAGAGACCCAGTACTTC. It specifies CASSSGKIETQYF.

This clone has only one observation. The CDR3 DNA sequence: TGTGCCAGCAGCTTGGATCTAGCGGGAAGTTACGAGCAGTACTTC. Protein product: CASSLDLAGSYEQYF. The chain carries TRBV5-4 and TRBJ2-7; 9 bases align to TRBD2. The germline V gene encodes CDR1 SGHNT and CDR2 YYREEE (reference sequence). The CDR3 totals 15 residues. V trimming: 0 bases; J trimming: 4 bases; junction bases outside the gene matches: 5.

The gene calls are TRBV27 and TRBJ2-1, with a weak D call TRBD1 (6 bases). Germline CDR1 is MNHEY and CDR2 is SMNVEV (reference sequence). The V end lost 8 bases, the J end lost 15 bases, and 20 bases lay between the germline ends. The CDR3 extends over 12 amino acids. The CDR3 protein is CASLNPDSDMFF. In nucleotides, the CDR3 is TGTGCCAGCCTGAACCCGGACAGTGATATGTTCTTC.

The chain is built from TRBV30 and TRBJ2-5, with D perhaps matching TRBD1 (6 bases). Germline assignment: CDR1 GTSNPN and CDR2 SVGIG (reference sequence). Trimming stripped 3 bases from V and 5 bases from J, with 13 bases between. CDR3 length equals 13 residues. The CDR3 DNA sequence: TGTGCCTGGAGCCAGGACAGTGAGGAGACCCAGTACTTC. Amino acid sequence: CAWSQDSEETQYF.

V and J are TRBV24-1 and TRBJ1-2; D not certain. With 5 bases removed from V and 5 bases from J, the gap between germline ends came to 8 bases. This CDR3 has 12 amino acids. Germline-derived CDR1 and CDR2 are KGHDR and SFDVKD. The chain's CDR3 is CATSGRGYGYTF. The CDR3 DNA reads as TGTGCCACCAGTGGGCGGGGTTATGGCTACACCTTC.

J is TRBJ1-2 and V is TRBV18; D remains ambiguous. Trimming shortened V by 3 bases and J by 3 bases, and 11 bases separated the two germline ends. The CDR3 runs 14 residues. Germline values: CDR1 KGHSH, CDR2 LQKENI. The DNA for the CDR3 is TGTGCCAGCTCACCGAGGGCATCGGACTATGGCTACACCTTC. As protein: CASSPRASDYGYTF.

J is TRBJ2-2 and V is TRBV30; no clear D gene. Trimming cost V 0 bases and J 7 bases, with 9 bases left between them. Germline V gives CDR1 GTSNPN, CDR2 SVGIG (reference sequence). The CDR3 loop spans 13 amino acids. The CDR3 sequence is CAWSVFLSGELFF. CDR3 bases: TGTGCCTGGAGTGTATTTTTGAGCGGGGAGCTGTTTTTT.

The chain couples TRBV21-1 to TRBJ2-6; the table's D call, TRBD1, was not checked against the DNA. TRBV21-1 is noted as a pseudogene. This CDR3 region has 18 residues. CDR3 region: CASRREGQGHSGANVLTF. In nucleotides, the CDR3 is TGTGCCAGCAGGAGAGAGGGACAGGGGCACTCTGGGGCCAACGTCCTGACTTTC.